This TCR beta chain was recovered during a study of blood T cell repertoires in COVID-19 (dated by TCRdb to the early 2020s). Concerning the study at large: Collaborator samples came from the United States, Italy and Spain and covered acute and convalescent phases of COVID-19. The material from the prospective study consisted of cDNA or gDNA derived from T cells, B-cell-depleted T cells, or PBMCs. The dataset comprised deeply sampled blood TCRbeta repertoires from subjects exposed to, actively infected with, or recovered from COVID-19. The repertoires were made available in a free public database intended to serve as a resource for research on the immune response to SARS-CoV-2. The samples were drawn from the first 160 participants of the ongoing ImmuneRACE study and from more than 1,000 subjects provided by 6 global collaborators. The sample metadata nearly always contained a de-identified subject ID, COVID-19 status, age in years and sex. Where available, HLA class I and class II types were taken from metadata supplied by the sample provider and were not determined by assay-based typing.

From cysteine to phenylalanine, the CDR3 is 14 amino acids long. The CDR3 DNA has 42 bases and is translated from base 1. The germline ends are 6 bases apart after V is trimmed by 3 bases and J by 0 bases. CDR1 and CDR2, per the germline V gene, are SGHRS and YFSETQ. Of note for this clone: This receptor's antigen is unknown. It has no much larger one-base neighbor in the sample; base qualities were not kept.

TCRbeta CDR3 regions were amplified from genomic DNA using the immunoSEQ Assay, a bias-controlled multiplex PCR. The study's own analysis went as follows. The number of nucleated cells in each sample was estimated from the amplification of reference gene primers within the assay. To quantify the absolute abundance of each unique TCRbeta CDR3 rearrangement, sequence reads were collapsed and filtered. For each sample, productive Simpson clonality was calculated by taking the square root of Simpson's diversity index across productive rearrangements. TCRdb mirrors the immuneACCESS table, restricted to in-frame sequences. Some clones are absent from its copies; in checked studies, under half trace to an unresolved V gene, and the reason for the others is unknown. V, J and clone size are taken as reported in that table, and D and trimming were inferred from the DNA itself. The sample contains more than 110,000 clones, 85% to 90% of them found a single time. Of the sample, 9.5% to 12% falls within the top ten clones.

What the authors observed across the whole study: The quantity of clinical and demographic metadata differed by source and by participant and was supplied without curation.

Whole blood was collected in K2EDTA tubes by collaborating institutions according to the institutions' own protocols. Collaborator samples were shipped for TCRbeta analysis as frozen whole blood, isolated PBMCs, or DNA extracted from either sample type. This clonotype was obtained from a woman older than 75 with acute or convalescent COVID-19. The rearrangement joined TRBV5-1 to TRBJ2-2; a tentative D match to TRBD1 spans 6 bases. Sequencing input: peripheral blood. The encoded CDR3 is CASSWTANTGELFF. The nucleotide sequence reads as follows: TGCGCCAGCAGCTGGACAGCGAACACCGGGGAGCTGTTTTTT.